Below, 5 T cell receptor beta chains from the same sample are listed, as sequenced in a study of blood T cell repertoires in COVID-19. Assay used: immunoSEQ multiplex PCR; TCRdb lists only in-frame clones, some missing. The sample shows just over 90,000 clones, roughly 85% of them seen only once. The specimen sequenced was peripheral blood. The receptors derive from a human donor in a cohort sampled during active COVID-19.

This clone was recorded a few times. V and J are TRBV30 and TRBJ1-2, with unresolved D. From germline, CDR1 is GTSNPN and CDR2 SVGIG (reference sequence). V lost 1 base to trimming and J lost 4 bases, with 10 bases between them. This CDR3 spans 13 amino acids. The CDR3 sequence: CAWSAGVSYGYTF. The CDR3 DNA reads as TGTGCCTGGAGTGCCGGGGTTAGCTATGGCTACACCTTC.

The CDR3: CASSVRGGPNTGELFF. The CDR3 DNA is TGTGCCAGCAGCGTCCGGGGGGGCCCGAACACCGGGGAGCTGTTTTTT. The chain combines TRBV7-3 with TRBJ2-2; 8 nucleotides agree with TRBD2. The germline V gene has CDR1 SGHTA and CDR2 FQGTGA. This CDR3 region has 16 residues. J gave up 0 bases and V 5 bases, and 5 bases lay outside the gene matches.

The rearrangement links TRBV10-3 to TRBJ2-1; TRBD2 matches 8 bases. The CDR3 is 14 residues long. Trimming cost V 7 bases and J 4 bases; bases outside gene matches: 6. The V gene's germline CDR1 is ENHRY and CDR2 SYGVKD. The DNA for the CDR3 is TGTGCCATCATACAACTAGCGGAGTACAATGAGCAGTTCTTC. Residues: CAIIQLAEYNEQFF.

The rearrangement joins TRBV11-2 to TRBJ2-3, with 13 bases identical to TRBD2. The CDR3 spans 16 residues. Trimming cost V 5 bases and J 4 bases; bases outside gene matches: 6. Per germline, CDR1 SGHAT and CDR2 FQNNGV. The CDR3 coding sequence is TGTGCCAGCAGCGTGGGACTAGCGGGAATCCCAGATACGCAGTATTTT. Translating it yields CASSVGLAGIPDTQYF.

V usage is TRBV9 and J usage is TRBJ2-2, with 8 bases identical to TRBD1. This CDR3 comprises 15 residues. Germline-derived CDR1 and CDR2 are SGDLS and YYNGEE. Germline trimming cut 0 bases from V and 7 bases from J; bases unmatched to any gene: 5. Here the CDR3 reads CASSVGPGTGGELFF. In nucleotides, the CDR3 is TGTGCCAGCAGCGTAGGTCCCGGGACAGGCGGGGAGCTGTTTTTT. Combining the CDR3 with reference TRBV9 and TRBJ2-2 gives the whole variable domain DSGVTQTPKHLITATGQRVTLRCSPRSGDLSVYWYQQSLDQGLQFLIQYYNGEERAKGNILERFSAQQFPDLHSELNLSSLELGDSALYFCASSVGPGTGGELFFGEGSRLTVL.